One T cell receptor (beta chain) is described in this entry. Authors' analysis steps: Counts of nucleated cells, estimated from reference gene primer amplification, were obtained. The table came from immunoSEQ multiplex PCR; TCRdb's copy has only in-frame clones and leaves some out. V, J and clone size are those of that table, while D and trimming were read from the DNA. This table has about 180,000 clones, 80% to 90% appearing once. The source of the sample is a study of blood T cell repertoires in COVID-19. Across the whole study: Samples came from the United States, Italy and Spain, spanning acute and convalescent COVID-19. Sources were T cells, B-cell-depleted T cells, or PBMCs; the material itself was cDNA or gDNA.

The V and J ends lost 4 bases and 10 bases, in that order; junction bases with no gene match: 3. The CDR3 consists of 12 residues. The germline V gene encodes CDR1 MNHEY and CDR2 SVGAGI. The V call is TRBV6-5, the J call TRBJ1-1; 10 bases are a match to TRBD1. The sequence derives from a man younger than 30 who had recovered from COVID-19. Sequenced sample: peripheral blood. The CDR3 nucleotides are TGTGCCAGCAGTTCAGGACAGGGGGGAGCTTTCTTT. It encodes CASSSGQGGAFF.